This T cell receptor beta chain was observed in a study of control samples from healthy donors and cancer patients. V lost 3 bases, J lost 1 base, and 7 bases lay in between. Germline values: CDR1 MNHEY, CDR2 SMNVEV (reference sequence). The CDR3 consists of 15 residues. Assay: immunoSEQ multiplex PCR; the TCRdb copy retains only in-frame clones and omits some. This repertoire shows approximately 94,000 clones, around 85% found once; its top ten account for about 36%. Sequencing was done on a sample of PBMCs. The source is a man in his 70s with lung cancer. This chain connects TRBV27 to TRBJ1-6, with D unclear. The CDR3 nucleotides are TGTGCCAGCAGTTTGGGCCTTTCCTATAATTCACCCCTCCACTTT. It translates to CASSLGLSYNSPLHF.